A single T cell receptor beta chain is shown here with its context. The assay was immunoSEQ multiplex PCR, and TCRdb's table has in-frame clones only and misses some. The sample lists approximately 140,000 clones, roughly 90% occurring once. The data were taken from a study of blood T cell repertoires in COVID-19. Sequenced sample: peripheral blood. This TCR was sampled from a man aged 70-80 years with active COVID-19.

The chain's CDR3 is CATSGQGYGYTF. CDR3 nucleotide sequence: TGTGCCACCAGCGGACAGGGCTATGGCTACACCTTC. The V call is TRBV15, the J call TRBJ1-2; 8 positions match TRBD1. The germline V gene has CDR1 LNHNV and CDR2 YYDKDF (reference sequence). This CDR3 has 12 amino acids. J was trimmed by 4 bases and V by 5 bases; bases with no gene match: 0.